The 3 T cell receptor beta chains below were found in one sample sequenced in a study of cytomegalovirus exposure and HLA in healthy donors. The PCR made use of 60 Vbeta and 13 Jbeta primers. Sequencing used immunoSEQ multiplex PCR; TCRdb keeps in-frame clones, though not all of them. The sample comprises about 250,000 clones, 70% to 90% of which are singletons, and around 0.23% rests with the top ten. The sample comprised PBMCs. The receptors originated from a girl aged 2-9 years in good health and CMV-seronegative.

V usage is TRBV7-8 and J usage is TRBJ1-1, with a possible D match to TRBD1 (5 bases). CDR1 SGHVS and CDR2 FQNEAQ come from the germline V gene. V lost 4 bases, J lost 9 bases, and 15 bases lay in between. The CDR3 covers 13 residues. The CDR3 spells CASSSPAGFQAFF. In DNA form, the CDR3 reads TGTGCCAGCAGCTCCCCAGCAGGGTTTCAAGCTTTCTTT.

A single count supports this clone. The chain couples TRBV6-1 to TRBJ2-1; 8 bases match TRBD2. The V gene end was trimmed by 3 bases and the J gene end by 6 bases; junction bases not matched to a gene: 10. Looked up from germline, CDR1 is MNHNS and CDR2 is SASEGT. CDR3 length equals 16 residues. The CDR3 coding sequence is TGTGCCAGCAGTGAGATCCTATCGGGGGGGTCCAATGAGCAGTTCTTC. Its translation is CASSEILSGGSNEQFF.

This chain joins TRBV6-5 and TRBJ1-5, with D unclear. The CDR3 covers 13 residues. Germline V gene data show CDR1 as MNHEY and CDR2 as SVGAGI. V dropped 4 bases and J dropped 1 base, with 5 bases sitting between them. The CDR3 protein is CASSSRSNQPQHF. DNA for the CDR3: TGTGCCAGCAGTTCGCGGAGCAATCAGCCCCAGCATTTT.